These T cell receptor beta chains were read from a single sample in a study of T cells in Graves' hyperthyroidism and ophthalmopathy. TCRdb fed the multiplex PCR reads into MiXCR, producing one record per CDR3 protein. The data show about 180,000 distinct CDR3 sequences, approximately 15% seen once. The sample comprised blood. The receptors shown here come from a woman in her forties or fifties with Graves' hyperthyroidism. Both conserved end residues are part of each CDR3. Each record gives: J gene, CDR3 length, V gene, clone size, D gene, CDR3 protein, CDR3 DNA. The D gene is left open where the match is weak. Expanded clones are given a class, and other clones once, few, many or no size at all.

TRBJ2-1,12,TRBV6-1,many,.,CASSRSYNEQFF,TGTGCCAGCAGCCGGAGCTACAATGAGCAGTTCTTC
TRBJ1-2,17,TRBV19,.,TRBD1,CASSLSKQGIWNYGYTF,TGTGCCAGTAGTCTGTCTAAACAGGGGATATGGAACTATGGCTACACCTTC
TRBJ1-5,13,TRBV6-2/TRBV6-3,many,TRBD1,CASRPQGSQPQHF,TGTGCCAGCAGGCCACAGGGGTCTCAGCCCCAGCATTTT
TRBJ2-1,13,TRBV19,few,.,CASSMSAVGEQFF,TGTGCCAGTAGTATGTCGGCAGTTGGTGAGCAGTTCTTC
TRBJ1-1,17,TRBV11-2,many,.,CASSLDLRSPEPTEAFF,TGTGCCAGCAGCTTAGATTTGAGGTCCCCAGAGCCCACTGAAGCTTTCTTT
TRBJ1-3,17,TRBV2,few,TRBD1,CASSEADRGFTGNAIYF,TGTGCTAGCAGTGAAGCAGACAGGGGGTTTACTGGAAACGCCATATATTTT
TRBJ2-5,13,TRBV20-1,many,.,CSARGGGQETQYF,TGCAGTGCTAGAGGAGGCGGCCAAGAGACCCAGTACTTC
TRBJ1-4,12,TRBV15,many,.,CATRRLNEKLFF,TGTGCCACCCGCCGTTTGAATGAAAAACTGTTTTTT
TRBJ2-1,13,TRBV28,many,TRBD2,CATTSGGANEQFF,TGTGCCACCACTAGCGGGGGGGCAAATGAGCAGTTCTTC
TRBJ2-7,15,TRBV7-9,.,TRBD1,CASSLGTGSTYEQYF,TGTGCCAGCAGCTTGGGGACAGGGTCCACCTACGAGCAGTACTTC
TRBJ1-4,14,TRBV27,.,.,CASSLGLTHEKLFF,TGTGCCAGCAGTCTGGGTCTTACCCATGAAAAACTGTTTTTT
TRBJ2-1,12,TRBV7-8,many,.,CASSLTPREQFF,TGTGCCAGCAGCTTAACCCCCCGGGAGCAGTTCTTC
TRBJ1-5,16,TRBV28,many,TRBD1,CASSVDRGLSNQPQHF,TGTGCCAGCAGTGTGGACAGGGGGCTAAGCAATCAGCCCCAGCATTTT
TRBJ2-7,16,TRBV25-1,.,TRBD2,CASSGRLAGGPYEQYF,TGTGCCAGCAGTGGTCGACTAGCGGGAGGACCCTACGAGCAGTACTTC
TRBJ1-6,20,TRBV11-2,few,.,CASSPFHRGRPSSYNSPLHF,TGTGCCAGCAGCCCTTTCCATCGGGGCCGCCCTAGCTCCTATAATTCACCCCTCCACTTT
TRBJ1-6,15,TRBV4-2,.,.,CASSQALGGNSPLHF,TGTGCCAGCAGCCAAGCGTTGGGGGGGAATTCACCCCTCCACTTT
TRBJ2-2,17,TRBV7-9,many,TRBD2,CASSPPSGTRNTGELFF,TGTGCCAGCAGCCCCCCCTCCGGGACTAGAAACACCGGGGAGCTGTTTTTT
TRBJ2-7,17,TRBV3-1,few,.,CASSQDSLPYALYEQYF,TGTGCCAGCAGCCAAGATTCCCTTCCTTACGCCCTCTACGAGCAGTACTTC
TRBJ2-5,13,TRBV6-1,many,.,CASSSSPRETQYF,TGTGCCAGCAGTTCCTCCCCCCGAGAGACCCAGTACTTC
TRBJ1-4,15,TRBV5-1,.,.,CASSLDTATNEKLFF,TGCGCCAGCAGCCTGGACACCGCAACTAATGAAAAACTGTTTTTT
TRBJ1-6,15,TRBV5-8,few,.,CASSLTGTLDSPLHF,TGTGCCAGCAGCCTAACCGGGACATTAGATTCACCCCTCCACTTT
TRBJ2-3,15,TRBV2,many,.,CASSEGQAITDTQYF,TGTGCCAGCAGTGAAGGACAGGCGATCACAGATACGCAGTATTTT
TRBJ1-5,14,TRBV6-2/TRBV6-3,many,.,CASSYTGEHQPQHF,TGTGCCAGCAGTTATACGGGGGAACATCAGCCCCAGCATTTT
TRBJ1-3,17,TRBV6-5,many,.,CASSYSREGRGGNTIYF,TGTGCCAGCAGTTACTCGAGGGAGGGCCGAGGAGGAAACACCATATATTTT
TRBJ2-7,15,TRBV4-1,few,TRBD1,CASSPTGTGAFEQYF,TGCGCCAGCAGCCCGACCGGGACAGGGGCTTTCGAGCAGTACTTC
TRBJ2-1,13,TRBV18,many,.,CASSPPWENEQFF,TGTGCCAGCTCACCCCCGTGGGAGAATGAGCAGTTCTTC
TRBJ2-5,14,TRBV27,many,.,CASSLNGLGETQYF,TGTGCCAGCAGTTTAAATGGTCTTGGAGAGACCCAGTACTTC
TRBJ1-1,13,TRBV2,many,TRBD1,CASNGQGNTEAFF,TGTGCCAGCAACGGACAGGGTAACACTGAAGCTTTCTTT
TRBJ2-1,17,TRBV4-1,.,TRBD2,CASTSEGTSGGSNEQFF,TGCGCCAGCACCAGCGAGGGGACTAGCGGGGGGAGCAATGAGCAGTTCTTC
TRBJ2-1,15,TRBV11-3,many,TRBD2,CASSSGTSGDNEQFF,TGTGCCAGCAGCTCCGGGACTAGCGGGGACAATGAGCAGTTCTTC
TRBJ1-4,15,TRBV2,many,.,CASSLRQTTNEKLFF,TGTGCCAGCAGTCTAAGACAGACAACTAATGAAAAACTGTTTTTT
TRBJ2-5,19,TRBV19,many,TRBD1,CASSISPPAAGDRGVVQYF,TGTGCCAGTAGTATCTCCCCCCCTGCGGCTGGGGACAGGGGAGTCGTCCAGTACTTC
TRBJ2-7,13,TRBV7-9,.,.,CASSPTGLYEQYF,TGTGCCAGCAGCCCGACGGGACTCTACGAGCAGTACTTC
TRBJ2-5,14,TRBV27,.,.,CASSFGRPGETQYF,TGTGCCAGCAGTTTTGGGCGGCCGGGGGAGACCCAGTACTTC
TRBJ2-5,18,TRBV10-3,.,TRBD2,CAISRELAGVWDQETQYF,TGCGCCATCAGCAGGGAACTAGCGGGAGTTTGGGACCAAGAGACCCAGTACTTC
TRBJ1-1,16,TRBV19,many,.,CASSIGTQPGNTEAFF,TGTGCCAGTAGTATAGGGACTCAACCCGGGAACACTGAAGCTTTCTTT
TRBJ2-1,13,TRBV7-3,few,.,CASSLARDNEQFF,TGTGCCAGCAGCTTAGCCAGGGATAATGAGCAGTTCTTC
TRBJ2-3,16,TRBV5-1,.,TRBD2,CASSRTSGGSGDTQYF,TGCGCCAGCAGCAGGACTAGCGGGGGGTCAGGAGATACGCAGTATTTT
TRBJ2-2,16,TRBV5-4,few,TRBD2,CASSFLIAGLTGELFF,TGTGCCAGCAGCTTTCTTATAGCGGGGCTCACCGGGGAGCTGTTTTTT
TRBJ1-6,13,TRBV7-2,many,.,CASSLEWDSPLHF,TGTGCCAGCAGCTTAGAGTGGGATTCACCCCTCCACTTT
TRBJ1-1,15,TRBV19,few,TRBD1,CASSTLATGYTEAFF,TGTGCCAGTAGTACTTTGGCGACAGGGTACACTGAAGCTTTCTTT
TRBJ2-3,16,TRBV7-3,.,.,CASSLTAGLSTDTQYF,TGTGCCAGCAGCTTAACCGCTGGCCTTAGCACAGATACGCAGTATTTT
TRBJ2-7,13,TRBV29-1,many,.,CSVEFPNSYEQYF,TGCAGCGTTGAATTCCCCAATTCCTACGAGCAGTACTTC
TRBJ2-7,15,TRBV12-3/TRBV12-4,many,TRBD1,CASSLRTTGGYEQYF,TGTGCCAGCAGTCTTAGGACTACAGGGGGCTACGAGCAGTACTTC
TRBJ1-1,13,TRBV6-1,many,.,CASSHGVVEVAFF,TGTGCCAGCAGTCACGGGGTGGTGGAAGTAGCTTTCTTT
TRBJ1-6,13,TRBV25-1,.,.,CASRTGDNSPLHF,TGTGCCAGCAGGACAGGAGACAATTCACCCCTCCACTTT
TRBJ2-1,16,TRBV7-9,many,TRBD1,CASSLIDRGSYNEQFF,TGTGCCAGCAGCTTAATAGACAGGGGGAGTTACAATGAGCAGTTCTTC
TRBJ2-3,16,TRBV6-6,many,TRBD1,CASSYSRQGSTDTQYF,TGTGCCAGCAGTTACTCGAGACAGGGTTCTACAGATACGCAGTATTTT
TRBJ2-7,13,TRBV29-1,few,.,CSVLREGSGEQYF,TGCAGCGTTCTCCGGGAAGGGTCGGGCGAGCAGTACTTC
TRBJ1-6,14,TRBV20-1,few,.,CSAPSGSYNSPLHF,TGCAGTGCCCCGTCGGGCTCCTATAATTCACCCCTCCACTTT
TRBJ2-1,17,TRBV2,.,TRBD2,CASRKGGLAAPRDEQFF,TGTGCCAGCAGGAAGGGGGGACTAGCGGCCCCTAGGGATGAGCAGTTCTTC
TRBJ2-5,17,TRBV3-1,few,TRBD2,CASSQGNLAGGQETQYF,TGTGCCAGCAGCCAAGGAAATCTAGCGGGGGGACAAGAGACCCAGTACTTC
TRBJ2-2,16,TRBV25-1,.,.,CASSELIAGAGGELFF,TGTGCCAGCAGTGAATTGATAGCAGGGGCGGGCGGGGAGCTGTTTTTT
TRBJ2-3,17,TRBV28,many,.,CASSLRGGTVLTDTQYF,TGTGCCAGCAGTTTACGCGGGGGGACAGTCCTCACAGATACGCAGTATTTT
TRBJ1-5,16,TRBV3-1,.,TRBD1,CASSPGTGGRNQPQHF,TGTGCCAGCAGCCCGGGGACAGGTGGGCGAAATCAGCCCCAGCATTTT